Listed below are T cell receptor beta chains from one sample, sequenced in a study of patients and donors after allogeneic stem cell transplantation. TCRdb reanalysed the RT-PCR reads using MiXCR and keeps one entry per CDR3 protein. The table shows 900,000 to 1,000,000 distinct CDR3 sequences, with about a sixth occurring only once. The sample consisted of blood, either unsorted or a sorted T cell fraction (not recorded which). The receptors were sampled from a human donor who was either an allogeneic HSCT recipient or a stem cell or donor lymphocyte infusion donor (not recorded which). It is not recorded whose cells these are; they may come from a transplant donor. Each CDR3 is given with its conserved first and last residue. The D gene is left open where the match is weak. Clone size is not always given. Where it is, it says once, few, many or a class for expanded clones.

D	V	size	J	DNA	CDR3
-	TRBV6-1	-	TRBJ2-5	TGTGCCAGCAGCGAATGGGGGGGCAGGGAGACCCAGTACTTC	CASSEWGGRETQYF
-	TRBV5-1	few	TRBJ2-1	TGCGCCAGCAGCCCCTCGCGCGGGGGCGGGGGTGAGCAGTTCTTC	CASSPSRGGGGEQFF
-	TRBV27	few	TRBJ2-7	TGTGCCAGCAGTTTGGCCCCCCAGGGGCCCTACGAGCAGTACTTC	CASSLAPQGPYEQYF
TRBD1	TRBV6-1	-	TRBJ2-3	TGTGCCAGCAGTATGGGACAGGGGGCATCAGATACGCAGTATTTT	CASSMGQGASDTQYF
TRBD1	TRBV10-3	-	TRBJ1-1	TGTGCCATCAGGGGGACAGGGGAAGCTTTCTTT	CAIRGTGEAFF
TRBD1	TRBV6-6	-	TRBJ1-2	TGTGCCAGCAGTGTACAGGGGAAGGGTGGCTACACCTTC	CASSVQGKGGYTF
TRBD1	TRBV12-3/TRBV12-4	-	TRBJ2-7	TGTGCCAGCAGTCCATTTCTTCGGGGGGACAGGGGTTACGAGCAGTACTTC	CASSPFLRGDRGYEQYF
-	TRBV7-8	few	TRBJ2-4	TGTGCCAGCAGCGGTGGGCAGACCCTAGCCAAAAACATTCAGTACTTC	CASSGGQTLAKNIQYF
-	TRBV7-9	-	TRBJ1-1	TGTGCCAGCAGCTTAGTCAGTTCAAAAAACACTGAAGCTTTCTTT	CASSLVSSKNTEAFF
-	TRBV6-5	few	TRBJ2-2	TGTGCCAGCAGTTACTCGAATCCGGACGTGGCCGGGGAGCTGTTTTTT	CASSYSNPDVAGELFF
TRBD1	TRBV29-1	-	TRBJ1-2	TGCAGCGCCATTGGACAGGGGGCCTATGGCTACACCTTC	CSAIGQGAYGYTF
-	TRBV4-3	-	TRBJ2-2	TGCGCCAGCAGCCAAACGGCGGGGCAGAACACCGGGGAGCTGTTTTTT	CASSQTAGQNTGELFF
TRBD1	TRBV29-1	-	TRBJ1-1	TGCAGTGTAGGACAGGGGGAGATGAACACTGAAGCTTTCTTT	CSVGQGEMNTEAFF
-	TRBV9	-	TRBJ2-3	TGTGCCAGCAGCATGAGTTCAGATACGCAGTATTTT	CASSMSSDTQYF
-	TRBV4-3	few	TRBJ2-4	TGCGCCAGCAGCGAGACTAGACTAGCCAAAAACATTCAGTACTTC	CASSETRLAKNIQYF
TRBD2	TRBV6-1	-	TRBJ2-2	TGTGCCAGCAGGACGGGGGGGTCCGGGGAGCTGTTTTTT	CASRTGGSGELFF
-	TRBV6-2/TRBV6-3	few	TRBJ2-1	TGTGCCAGCAGTTACGTTTCTAGGGACAATGAGCAGTTCTTC	CASSYVSRDNEQFF
TRBD2	TRBV5-1	-	TRBJ2-3	TGCGCCAGCAGCTTGGGTGCCGGGGGACTAGCGGGAACAGATACGCAGTATTTT	CASSLGAGGLAGTDTQYF
-	TRBV6-1	-	TRBJ2-1	TGTGCCAGCAGCCTCGACGAGGGGGCCTACAATGAGCAGTTCTTC	CASSLDEGAYNEQFF
TRBD1	TRBV6-5	few	TRBJ1-4	TGTGCCAGCAGTTCTACAGGGGGCGCCCGGGAAAAACTGTTTTTT	CASSSTGGAREKLFF
-	TRBV6-5	few	TRBJ1-1	TGTGCCAGCAGTTACGACCCCCGGTACACTGAAGCTTTCTTT	CASSYDPRYTEAFF
-	TRBV12-3/TRBV12-4	few	TRBJ1-6	TGTGCCAGCAGTTGGGGAGGGCGCAGTAATTCACCCCTCCACTTT	CASSWGGRSNSPLHF
TRBD1	TRBV27	-	TRBJ1-5	TGTGCCAGCAGTTTAGTGGGACAGCCACTATATCAGCCCCAGCATTTT	CASSLVGQPLYQPQHF
-	TRBV12-3/TRBV12-4	-	TRBJ2-1	TGTGCCAGCAGTTCCCAGGGTTACGAGCAGTTCTTC	CASSSQGYEQFF
-	TRBV20-1	-	TRBJ2-1	TGCAGTGCCAGTAAAAGAAGTGAGCAGTTCTTC	CSASKRSEQFF
-	TRBV18	few	TRBJ2-7	TGTGCCAGCTCCTCCGGAGGGGGTAGGTACGAGCAGTACTTC	CASSSGGGRYEQYF
-	TRBV7-3	few	TRBJ1-1	TGTGCCAGCAGCCCTCAAGGGAAGATGAACACTGAAGCTTTCTTT	CASSPQGKMNTEAFF
TRBD2	TRBV27	-	TRBJ2-1	TGTGCCAGCAGACCCCTAGCGGGAGGGTACCATGAGCAGTTCTTC	CASRPLAGGYHEQFF
TRBD1	TRBV27	-	TRBJ2-7	TGTGCCAGCAGTTTAAGCGGGACAGGGCACTCCTACGAGCAGTACTTC	CASSLSGTGHSYEQYF
-	TRBV9	-	TRBJ2-7	TGTGCCAGCAGCGCAAGAGCGGGTGGGGACGAGCAGTACTTC	CASSARAGGDEQYF
-	TRBV6-1	few	TRBJ2-3	TGTGCCAGCAGTGAAGGATCGGCTAGAGATACGCAGTATTTT	CASSEGSARDTQYF
TRBD1	TRBV20-1	few	TRBJ2-3	TGCAGTGCTAGAGTAGTCAGGGGGTGGGCAGATACGCAGTATTTT	CSARVVRGWADTQYF
TRBD2	TRBV6-1	many	TRBJ2-2	TGTGCCAGCAGGACGGGGGGGCTGAACACCGGGGAGCTGTTTTTT	CASRTGGLNTGELFF
-	TRBV4-3	-	TRBJ2-7	TGCGCCAGCAGCCAATTTGGGGGCAGCCTAGCCTACGAGCAGTACTTC	CASSQFGGSLAYEQYF
-	TRBV6-1	-	TRBJ2-7	TGTGCCAGCAGCTTATTAAGGGGGGCGAGCTCCTACGAGCAGTACTTC	CASSLLRGASSYEQYF
TRBD1	TRBV27	many	TRBJ2-7	TGTGCCAGCAGTTGGACAGGGGGTAACTACGAGCAGTACTTC	CASSWTGGNYEQYF
TRBD2	TRBV29-1	few	TRBJ2-3	TGCAGCGCCCGAGGGGGACTAGCGGGTGCTGCGGATACGCAGTATTTT	CSARGGLAGAADTQYF
-	TRBV9	-	TRBJ2-4	TGTGCCAGCAGCGCCGATGATGGGGGGCCCAAAAACATTCAGTACTTC	CASSADDGGPKNIQYF
-	TRBV15	few	TRBJ1-1	TGTGCCACCCGGGGGAGCCTGACGGTCACTGAAGCTTTCTTT	CATRGSLTVTEAFF
-	TRBV7-9	few	TRBJ2-3	TGTGCCAGCAGCTTGCAGATAGGTAGCACAGATACGCAGTATTTT	CASSLQIGSTDTQYF
-	TRBV6-4	-	TRBJ2-1	TGTGCCAGCCCCGGGGCAGGGGACAATGAGCAGTTCTTC	CASPGAGDNEQFF
TRBD1	TRBV6-5	-	TRBJ1-4	TGTGCCAGCAGTTACGGAAATTACAGGGGTGGAAAACTGTTTTTT	CASSYGNYRGGKLFF
-	TRBV20-1	few	TRBJ2-3	TGCAGTGCGTCCGCGGAACGGGCGCAAGATACGCAGTATTTT	CSASAERAQDTQYF
-	TRBV7-9	few	TRBJ2-5	TGTGCCAGCAGCCCCCTGGAGGTGGAGACCCAGTACTTC	CASSPLEVETQYF
-	TRBV6-2/TRBV6-3	-	TRBJ2-2	TGTGCCAGCAGAGGGGACGGAAAGAACACCGGGGAGCTGTTTTTT	CASRGDGKNTGELFF
-	TRBV4-2	few	TRBJ2-5	TGTGCCAGCAGCCAAGGTGGCAGGTCCCGCGGAATTGGGGAGACCCAGTACTTC	CASSQGGRSRGIGETQYF
TRBD2	TRBV7-9	few	TRBJ2-3	TGTGCCAGCAGCCCGGGGACTAGCGCGGGGGATACGCAGTATTTT	CASSPGTSAGDTQYF
-	TRBV5-1	few	TRBJ1-1	TGCGCCAGCAGCAAACAGGGTTGGGAGATTCCAGGCACTGAAGCTTTCTTT	CASSKQGWEIPGTEAFF
TRBD1	TRBV12-3/TRBV12-4	-	TRBJ2-2	TGTGCCAGCAGGAGGGACAGGGTAGAAGCCGGGGAGCTGTTTTTT	CASRRDRVEAGELFF
-	TRBV20-1	-	TRBJ1-1	TGCAGTGCTAGAGATTGGGGGAGGAACACTGAAGCTTTCTTT	CSARDWGRNTEAFF
TRBD1	TRBV5-1	-	TRBJ2-7	TGCGCCAGCACAACGTCCGGGACAGGGCAGAACGAGCAGTACTTC	CASTTSGTGQNEQYF
TRBD1	TRBV9	-	TRBJ1-2	TGTGCCAGCAGCGGAATGACAGGGGCGGACTATGGCTACACCTTC	CASSGMTGADYGYTF
-	TRBV5-1	-	TRBJ2-7	TGCGCCAGCAGCCGGGGGCCACCGCTACAGGACGAGCAGTACTTC	CASSRGPPLQDEQYF